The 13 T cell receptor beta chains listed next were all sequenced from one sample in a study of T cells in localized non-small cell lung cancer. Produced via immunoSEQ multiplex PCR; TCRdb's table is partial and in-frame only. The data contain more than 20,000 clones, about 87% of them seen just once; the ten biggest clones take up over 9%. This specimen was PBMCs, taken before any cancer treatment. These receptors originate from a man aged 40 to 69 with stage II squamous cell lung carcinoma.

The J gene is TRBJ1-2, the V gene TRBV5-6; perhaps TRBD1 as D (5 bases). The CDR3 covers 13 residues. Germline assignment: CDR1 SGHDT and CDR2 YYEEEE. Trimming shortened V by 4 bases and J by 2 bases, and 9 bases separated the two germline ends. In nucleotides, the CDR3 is TGTGCCAGCAGCCGGGACGTCAACTATGGCTACACCTTC. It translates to CASSRDVNYGYTF.

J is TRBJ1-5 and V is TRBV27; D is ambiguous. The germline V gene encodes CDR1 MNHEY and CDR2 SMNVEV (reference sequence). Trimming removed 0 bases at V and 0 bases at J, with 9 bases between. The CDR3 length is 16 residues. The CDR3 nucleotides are TGTGCCAGCAGTTTATCAGGAGCCCCTAGCAATCAGCCCCAGCATTTT. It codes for CASSLSGAPSNQPQHF.

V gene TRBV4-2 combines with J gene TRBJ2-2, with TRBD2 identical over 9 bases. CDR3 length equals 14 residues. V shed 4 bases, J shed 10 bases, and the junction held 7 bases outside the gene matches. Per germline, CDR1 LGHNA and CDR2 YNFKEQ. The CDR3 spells CASSRLAEGVELFF. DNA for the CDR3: TGTGCCAGCAGCCGACTAGCGGAGGGGGTGGAGCTGTTTTTT.

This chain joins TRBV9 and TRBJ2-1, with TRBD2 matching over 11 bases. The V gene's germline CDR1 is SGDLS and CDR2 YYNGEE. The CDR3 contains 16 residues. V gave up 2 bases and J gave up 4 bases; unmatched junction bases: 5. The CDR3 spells CASSVRLAGRYNEQFF. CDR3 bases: TGTGCCAGCAGCGTGAGACTAGCGGGGCGATACAATGAGCAGTTCTTC.

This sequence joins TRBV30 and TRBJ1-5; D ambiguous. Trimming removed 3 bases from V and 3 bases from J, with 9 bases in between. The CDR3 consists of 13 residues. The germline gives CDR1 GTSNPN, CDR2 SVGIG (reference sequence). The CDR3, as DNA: TGTGCCTGGAGGACGGCGGACAATCAGCCCCAGCATTTT. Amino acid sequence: CAWRTADNQPQHF.

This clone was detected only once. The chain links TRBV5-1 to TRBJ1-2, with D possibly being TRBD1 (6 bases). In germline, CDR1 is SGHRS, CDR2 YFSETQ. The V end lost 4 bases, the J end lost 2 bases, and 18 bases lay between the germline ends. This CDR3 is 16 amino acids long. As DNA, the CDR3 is TGCGCCAGCAGCACAGGCTACAGGGTGGGAAACTATGGCTACACCTTC. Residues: CASSTGYRVGNYGYTF. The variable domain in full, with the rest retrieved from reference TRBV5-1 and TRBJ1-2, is KAGVTQTPRYLIKTRGQQVTLSCSPISGHRSVSWYQQTPGQGLQFLFEYFSETQRNKGNFPGRFSGRQFSNSRSEMNVSTLELGDSALYLCASSTGYRVGNYGYTFGSGTRLTVV.

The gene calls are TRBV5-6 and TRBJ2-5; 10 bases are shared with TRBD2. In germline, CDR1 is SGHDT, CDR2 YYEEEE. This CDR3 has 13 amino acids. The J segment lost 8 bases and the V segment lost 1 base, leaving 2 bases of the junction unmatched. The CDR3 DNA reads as TGTGCCAGCAGCTTGCCTAGCGGGGGTACCCAGTACTTC. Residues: CASSLPSGGTQYF.

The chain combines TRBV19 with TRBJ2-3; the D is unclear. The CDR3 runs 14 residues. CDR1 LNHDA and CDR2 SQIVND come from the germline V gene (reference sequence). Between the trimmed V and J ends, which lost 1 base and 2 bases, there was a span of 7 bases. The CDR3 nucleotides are TGTGCCAGTAGTATAGCTAGTAACACAGATACGCAGTATTTT. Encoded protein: CASSIASNTDTQYF.

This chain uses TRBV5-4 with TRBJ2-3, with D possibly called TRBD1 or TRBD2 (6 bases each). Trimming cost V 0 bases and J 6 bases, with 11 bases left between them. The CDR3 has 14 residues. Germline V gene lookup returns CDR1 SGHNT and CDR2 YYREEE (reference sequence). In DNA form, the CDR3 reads TGTGCCAGCAGCTTGGCCGGGGGCGGGGATACGCAGTATTTT. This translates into CASSLAGGGDTQYF.

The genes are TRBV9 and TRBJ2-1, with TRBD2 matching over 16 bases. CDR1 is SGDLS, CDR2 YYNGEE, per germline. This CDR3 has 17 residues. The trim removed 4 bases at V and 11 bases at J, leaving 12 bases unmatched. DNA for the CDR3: TGTGCCAGCAGCCCTAATCCGGGACTAGCGGGGGGGCCGCAGCAGTTCTTC. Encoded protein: CASSPNPGLAGGPQQFF.

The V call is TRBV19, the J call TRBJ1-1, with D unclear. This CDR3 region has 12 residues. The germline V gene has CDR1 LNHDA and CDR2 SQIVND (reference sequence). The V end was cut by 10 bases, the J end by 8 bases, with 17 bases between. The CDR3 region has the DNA TGTGCCACACGACCGGAGCCACAAGAAGCTTTCTTT. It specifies CATRPEPQEAFF.

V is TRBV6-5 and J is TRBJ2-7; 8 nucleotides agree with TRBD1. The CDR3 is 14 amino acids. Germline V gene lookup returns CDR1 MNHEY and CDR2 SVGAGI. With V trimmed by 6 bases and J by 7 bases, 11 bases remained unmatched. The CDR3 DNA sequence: TGTGCCAGCAGCTCAGGGGGCGCGCTAGATGAGCAGTACTTC. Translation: CASSSGGALDEQYF.

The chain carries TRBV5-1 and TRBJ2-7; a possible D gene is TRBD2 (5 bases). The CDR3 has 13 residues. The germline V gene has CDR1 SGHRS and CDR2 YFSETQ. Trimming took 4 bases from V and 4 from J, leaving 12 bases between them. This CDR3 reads CASSRQEEYEQYF. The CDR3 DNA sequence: TGCGCCAGCAGCCGGCAGGAGGAATACGAGCAGTACTTC.